The 20 T cell receptor beta chains listed next were all sequenced from one sample in a study of vaccination and CD4 T cells after COVID-19. With the Oncomine TCR Beta short-read assay, DNA from cultured CD4+ T cells was sequenced. TCRdb reanalysed the PCR reads using MiXCR and keeps one entry per CDR3 protein. There are 7,500 to 10,000 distinct CDR3 sequences in the sample; roughly three fifths occur only once, and under 15% lies in the top ten. Documented treatment: approximately nine-day PBMC culture with coronavirus spike peptide pools or control peptides (ViraFEST assay). These receptors are not linked to any known antigen. Here the sequenced sample was cultured CD4+ T cells from blood, taken after SARS-CoV-2 vaccination. All receptors come from a human donor with COVID-19.

The chain employs TRBV19 and TRBJ2-7; 7 bases fit TRBD2. The V gene end was trimmed by 3 bases and the J gene end by 6 bases; junction bases not matched to a gene: 11. Germline-derived CDR1 and CDR2 are LNHDA and SQIVND (reference sequence). The CDR3 has 15 amino acids. The CDR3 loop reads CASSMVGGGLSEQYF. The CDR3 DNA follows: TGTGCCAGTAGTATGGTTGGCGGGGGTTTGAGCGAGCAGTACTTC. The full variable domain, completed using reference TRBV19 and TRBJ2-7, is DGGITQSPKYLFRKEGQNVTLSCEQNLNHDAMYWYRQDPGQGLRLIYYSQIVNDFQKGDIAEGYSVSREKKESFPLTVTSAQKNPTAFYLCASSMVGGGLSEQYFGPGTRLTVT.

The V and J genes are TRBV6-1 and TRBJ1-1; D is unresolved. Germline CDR1 reads MNHNS; CDR2 reads SASEGT. V was trimmed by 3 bases and J by 2 bases, leaving 7 bases between them. This CDR3 spans 13 amino acids. For the CDR3, the DNA is TGTGCCAGCAGTGACGGGTTTAACACTGAAGCTTTCTTT. Translating it yields CASSDGFNTEAFF.

The CDR3 here is CSGGGPGELFF. The CDR3 DNA follows: TGCAGCGGAGGGGGTCCCGGGGAGCTGTTTTTT. The V gene is TRBV29-1, the J gene TRBJ2-2; weak D call: TRBD1 (6 bases). The CDR3 length is 11 residues. V was pared by 7 bases and J by 6 bases, with 9 bases between. CDR1 is SQVTM and CDR2 is ANQGSEA in the germline V gene.

The CDR3 region has the DNA TGTGCCAGCAGCCGCCCCTCTCCGGGACTAGCGGTCTACGAGCAGTACTTC. Residues: CASSRPSPGLAVYEQYF. The V call is TRBV11-1, the J call TRBJ2-7; 11 bases line up with TRBD2. Germline CDR1 SGHAT, CDR2 FQDESV (reference sequence). The CDR3 consists of 17 residues. V was pared by 5 bases and J by 3 bases, with 12 bases of the junction left unmatched.

This clonotype was seen only a few times. The rearrangement links TRBV7-2 to TRBJ1-2; D uncertain. Trimming took 5 bases from V and 8 from J, leaving 18 bases between them. The CDR3 covers 14 residues. Germline assignment: CDR1 SGHTA and CDR2 FQGNSA. The CDR3 DNA follows: TGTGCCAGCAGCCCCCGTATCCGACGGGGAGGCTACACCTTC. Its translation is CASSPRIRRGGYTF.

The chain uses TRBV4-2 and TRBJ2-7; 9 nucleotides line up with TRBD2. The CDR3 sequence is 16 residues long. Germline V CDR1 and CDR2: LGHNA, YNFKEQ. The junction had 10 bases not matched to a gene; V was cut back by 0 bases and J by 7 bases. The CDR3 reads CASSQDGFNSGGEQYF. The CDR3 DNA reads as TGTGCCAGCAGCCAAGATGGTTTTAATAGCGGGGGAGAGCAGTACTTC.

This clonotype was detected a few times. CDR3 in amino acids: CASSESIGGGQQTHYGYTF. CDR3 bases: TGTGCCAGCAGTGAATCCATAGGGGGGGGACAGCAAACCCACTATGGCTACACCTTC. The chain has TRBV25-1 and TRBJ1-2, with 7 bases aligning to TRBD1. Germline CDR1 MGHDK, CDR2 SYGVNS. J was trimmed by 3 bases and V by 1 base; bases with no gene match: 17. The length of the CDR3 is 19 residues.

Only a few counts were recorded for this clonotype. The V and J genes are TRBV20-1 and TRBJ2-5, with 9 bases matching TRBD2. This CDR3 region has 13 residues. The germline V gene has CDR1 DFQATT and CDR2 SNEGSKA (reference sequence). Trimming at V came to 6 bases and at J to 5 bases, leaving 7 bases not matched to a gene. The CDR3 loop is CSAPLAGLETQYF. The CDR3 bases are TGCAGTGCCCCCCTAGCGGGGTTGGAGACCCAGTACTTC.

V is TRBV7-2 and J is TRBJ1-5; unclear D gene. The length of the CDR3 is 13 residues. Germline CDR1 reads SGHTA; CDR2 reads FQGNSA. V was pared by 8 bases and J by 7 bases, with 15 bases between. The CDR3 region is CASLGRAGQPQHF. The CDR3 DNA reads as TGTGCCAGCCTGGGGAGGGCGGGCCAGCCCCAGCATTTT.

This rearrangement joins TRBV7-2 to TRBJ2-3; D unclear. From germline, CDR1 is SGHTA and CDR2 FQGNSA. Between the trimmed V and J ends, which lost 5 bases and 2 bases, there was a span of 8 bases. The CDR3 runs to 13 residues. The CDR3 region is CASSGINTDTQYF. CDR3 DNA sequence: TGTGCCAGCAGCGGGATCAACACAGATACGCAGTATTTT.

V is TRBV7-8 and J is TRBJ1-6; D uncertain. The V end lost 5 bases, the J end lost 5 bases, and 22 bases lay between the germline ends. The length of the CDR3 is 18 residues. The germline gives CDR1 SGHVS, CDR2 FQNEAQ. The CDR3 DNA sequence: TGTGCCAGCAGCAAAGACTCTACCGGACGGCGGAATAATTCACCCCTCCACTTT. Protein sequence: CASSKDSTGRRNNSPLHF.

This clonotype has only a few counts. This sequence joins TRBV7-2 and TRBJ2-7, with TRBD2 as a possible D gene (6 bases). Germline CDR1 SGHTA, CDR2 FQGNSA. CDR3 length: 16 residues. V was cut by 1 base and J by 3 bases, with 16 bases left in between. The CDR3 sequence: CASSLGTGVQIYEQYF. The CDR3 bases are TGTGCCAGCAGCTTAGGTACGGGGGTTCAAATCTACGAGCAGTACTTC.

This clonotype was counted a single time. The chain has TRBV5-1 and TRBJ1-1, with a possible D match to TRBD1 (5 bases). Trimming removed 0 bases at V and 6 bases at J, with 15 bases between. The CDR3 loop spans 15 amino acids. Germline-derived CDR1 and CDR2 are SGHRS and YFSETQ. The CDR3 loop reads CASSLAFGGKAEAFF. The CDR3 DNA follows: TGCGCCAGCAGCTTGGCCTTCGGGGGTAAGGCTGAAGCTTTCTTT.

This clonotype was found a few times. V usage is TRBV7-9 and J usage is TRBJ2-5; no firm D call. Looked up from germline, CDR1 is SEHNR and CDR2 is FQNEAQ (reference sequence). There are 11 residues in the CDR3. The V gene lost 3 bases and the J gene lost 5 bases, with 4 bases spanning the gap. CDR3 loop: CASSFTETQYF. The DNA for the CDR3 is TGTGCCAGCAGCTTTACCGAGACCCAGTACTTC.

The rearrangement joins TRBV5-4 to TRBJ1-2; weak D call: TRBD1 (5 bases). The CDR3 runs to 15 residues. The germline gives CDR1 SGHNT, CDR2 YYREEE (reference sequence). V was trimmed by 0 bases and J by 0 bases, leaving 9 bases between them. The CDR3 region has the DNA TGTGCCAGCAGCTTGGAGGGGTACCCTAACTATGGCTACACCTTC. The encoded protein is CASSLEGYPNYGYTF. Looking up the rest from reference TRBV5-4 and TRBJ1-2 gives the full variable domain: ETGVTQSPTHLIKTRGQQVTLRCSSQSGHNTVSWYQQALGQGPQFIFQYYREEENGRGNFPPRFSGLQFPNYSSELNVNALELDDSALYLCASSLEGYPNYGYTFGSGTRLTVV.

The chain uses TRBV15 and TRBJ1-5; 9 bases agree with TRBD1. The junction had 6 bases not matched to a gene; V was cut back by 0 bases and J by 6 bases. This CDR3 has 16 amino acids. Germline CDR1 is LNHNV and CDR2 is YYDKDF (reference sequence). CDR3 sequence: CATSRDLGQGGQPQHF. CDR3 DNA sequence: TGTGCCACCAGCAGAGATTTGGGACAGGGCGGTCAGCCCCAGCATTTT. Full variable domain (missing parts from reference TRBV15 and TRBJ1-5): DAMVIQNPRYQVTQFGKPVTLSCSQTLNHNVMYWYQQKSSQAPKLLFHYYDKDFNNEADTPDNFQSRRPNTSFCFLDIRSPGLGDTAMYLCATSRDLGQGGQPQHFGDGTRLSIL.

The chain employs TRBV18 and TRBJ1-6, with D uncertain. Germline V gene sequence: CDR1 KGHSH, CDR2 LQKENI. CDR3 size: 16 residues. V gave up 1 base and J gave up 6 bases, with 13 bases separating them. The CDR3 region has the DNA TGTGCCAGCTCACCACTAGGGTTCGGTCCTAATTCACCCCTCCACTTT. Amino acid sequence: CASSPLGFGPNSPLHF.

This CDR3 is CASRVGHRASGYTF. DNA of the CDR3: TGTGCCAGTCGGGTAGGCCATAGGGCCTCTGGCTACACCTTC. This chain connects TRBV28 to TRBJ1-2; no clear D gene. This CDR3 comprises 14 residues. Germline CDR1 reads MDHEN; CDR2 reads SYDVKM. With 9 bases removed from V and 7 bases from J, the gap between germline ends came to 21 bases.

V usage is TRBV20-1 and J usage is TRBJ2-2, with 9 bases fitting TRBD1. Trimming took 3 bases from V and 7 from J; bases not matched to a gene: 9. Germline V gives CDR1 DFQATT, CDR2 SNEGSKA (reference sequence). CDR3 size: 15 residues. CDR3 residues: CSARSHRDRVGELFF. In DNA form, the CDR3 reads TGCAGTGCTAGGTCACACCGGGACAGGGTCGGGGAGCTGTTTTTT.

This sequence joins TRBV20-1 and TRBJ2-7; 14 bases are shared with TRBD2. Germline assignment: CDR1 DFQATT and CDR2 SNEGSKA (reference sequence). V was clipped by 6 bases and J by 2 bases; unmatched bases: 3. CDR3 length: 14 amino acids. CDR3 region: CSARTSGGTYEQYF. The CDR3 DNA reads TGCAGTGCCAGGACTAGCGGGGGGACCTACGAGCAGTACTTC.